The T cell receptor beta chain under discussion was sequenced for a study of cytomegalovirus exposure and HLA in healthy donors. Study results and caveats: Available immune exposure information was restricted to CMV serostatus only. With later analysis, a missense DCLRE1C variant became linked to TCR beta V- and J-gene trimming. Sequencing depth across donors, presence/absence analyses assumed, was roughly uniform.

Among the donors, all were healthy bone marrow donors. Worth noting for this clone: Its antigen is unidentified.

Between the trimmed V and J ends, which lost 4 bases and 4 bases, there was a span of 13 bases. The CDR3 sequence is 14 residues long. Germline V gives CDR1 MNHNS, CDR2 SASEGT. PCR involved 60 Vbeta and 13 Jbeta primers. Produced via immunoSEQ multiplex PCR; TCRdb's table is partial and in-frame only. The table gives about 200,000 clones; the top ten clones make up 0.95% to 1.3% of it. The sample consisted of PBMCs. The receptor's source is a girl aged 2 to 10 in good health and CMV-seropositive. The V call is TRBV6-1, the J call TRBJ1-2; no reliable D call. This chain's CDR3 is CASSVAGAGYGYTF. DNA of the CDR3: TGTGCCAGCAGTGTGGCGGGCGCGGGCTATGGCTACACCTTC.